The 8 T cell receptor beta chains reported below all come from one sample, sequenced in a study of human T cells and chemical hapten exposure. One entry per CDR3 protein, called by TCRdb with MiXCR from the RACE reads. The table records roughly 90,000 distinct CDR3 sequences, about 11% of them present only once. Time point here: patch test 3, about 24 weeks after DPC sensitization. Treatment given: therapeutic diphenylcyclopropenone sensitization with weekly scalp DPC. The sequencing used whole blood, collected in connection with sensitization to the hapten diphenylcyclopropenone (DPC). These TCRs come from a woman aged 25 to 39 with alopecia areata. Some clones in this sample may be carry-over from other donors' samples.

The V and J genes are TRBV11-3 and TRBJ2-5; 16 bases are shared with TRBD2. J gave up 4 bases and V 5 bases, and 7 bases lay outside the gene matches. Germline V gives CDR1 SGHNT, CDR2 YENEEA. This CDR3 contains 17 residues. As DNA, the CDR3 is TGTGCCAGCAGCGCCGGGACTAGCGGGAGGGTACGAGAGACCCAGTACTTC. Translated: CASSAGTSGRVRETQYF.

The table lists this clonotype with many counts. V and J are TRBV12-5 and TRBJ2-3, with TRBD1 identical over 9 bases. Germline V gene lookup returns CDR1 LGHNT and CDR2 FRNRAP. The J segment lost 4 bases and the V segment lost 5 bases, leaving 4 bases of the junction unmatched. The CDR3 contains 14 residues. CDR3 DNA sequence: TGTGCTAGTGGTCCGGGACAGGGTCCAGATACGCAGTATTTT. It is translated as CASGPGQGPDTQYF.

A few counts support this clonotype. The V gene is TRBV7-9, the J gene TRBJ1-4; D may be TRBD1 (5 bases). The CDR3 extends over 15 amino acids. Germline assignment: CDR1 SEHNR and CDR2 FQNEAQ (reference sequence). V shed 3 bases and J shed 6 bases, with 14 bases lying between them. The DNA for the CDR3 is TGTGCCAGCAGCTTTCCCACAGGAGGGGATGAAAAACTGTTTTTT. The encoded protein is CASSFPTGGDEKLFF.

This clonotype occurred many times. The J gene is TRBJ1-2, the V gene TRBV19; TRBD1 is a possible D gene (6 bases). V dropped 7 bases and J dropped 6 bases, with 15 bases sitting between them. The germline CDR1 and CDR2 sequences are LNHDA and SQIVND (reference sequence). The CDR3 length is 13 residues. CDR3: CASTLARQDGYTF. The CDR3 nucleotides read TGTGCCAGTACCCTCGCAAGACAGGATGGCTACACCTTC.

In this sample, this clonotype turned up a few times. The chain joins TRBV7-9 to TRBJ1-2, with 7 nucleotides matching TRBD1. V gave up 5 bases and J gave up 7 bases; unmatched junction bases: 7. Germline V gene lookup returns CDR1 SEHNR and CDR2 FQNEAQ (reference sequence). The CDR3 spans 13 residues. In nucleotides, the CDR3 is TGTGCCAGCAGCCCATCAGGGGGAACTGGCTACACCTTC. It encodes CASSPSGGTGYTF. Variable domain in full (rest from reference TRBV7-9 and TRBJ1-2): DTGVSQNPRHKITKRGQNVTFRCDPISEHNRLYWYRQTLGQGPEFLTYFQNEAQLEKSRLLSDRFSAERPKGSFSTLEIQRTEQGDSAMYLCASSPSGGTGYTFGSGTRLTVV.

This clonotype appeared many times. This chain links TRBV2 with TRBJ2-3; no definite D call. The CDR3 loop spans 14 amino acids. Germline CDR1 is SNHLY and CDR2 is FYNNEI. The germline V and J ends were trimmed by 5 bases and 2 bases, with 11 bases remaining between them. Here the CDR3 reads CASSLDQPTDTQYF. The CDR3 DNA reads TGTGCCAGCAGTCTGGACCAGCCCACAGATACGCAGTATTTT.

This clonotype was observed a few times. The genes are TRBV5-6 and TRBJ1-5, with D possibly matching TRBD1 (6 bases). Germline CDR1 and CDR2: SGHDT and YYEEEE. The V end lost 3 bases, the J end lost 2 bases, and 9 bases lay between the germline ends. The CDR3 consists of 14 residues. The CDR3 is CASSSRQGNQPQHF. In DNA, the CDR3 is TGTGCCAGCAGCTCAAGACAGGGCAATCAGCCCCAGCATTTT.

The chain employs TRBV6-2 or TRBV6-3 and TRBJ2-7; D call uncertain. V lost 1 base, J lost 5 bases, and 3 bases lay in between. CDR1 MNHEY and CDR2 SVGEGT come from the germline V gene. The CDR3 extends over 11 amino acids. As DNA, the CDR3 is TGTGCCAGCAGTTACTACAACGAGCAGTACTTC. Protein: CASSYYNEQYF.